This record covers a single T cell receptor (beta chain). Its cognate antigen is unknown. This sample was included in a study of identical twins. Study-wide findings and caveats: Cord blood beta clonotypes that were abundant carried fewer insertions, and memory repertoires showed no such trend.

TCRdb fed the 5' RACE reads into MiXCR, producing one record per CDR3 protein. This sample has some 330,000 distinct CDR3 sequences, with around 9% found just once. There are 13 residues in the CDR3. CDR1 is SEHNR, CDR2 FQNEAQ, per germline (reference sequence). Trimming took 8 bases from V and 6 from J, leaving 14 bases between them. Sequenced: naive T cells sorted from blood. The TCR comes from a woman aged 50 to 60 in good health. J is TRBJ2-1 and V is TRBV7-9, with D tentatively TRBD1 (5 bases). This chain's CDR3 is CASRAIGANEQFF. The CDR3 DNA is TGTGCCAGCCGGGCCATAGGGGCCAATGAGCAGTTCTTC.